This entry features one T cell receptor beta chain sequence. The data belong to a study of blood T cell repertoires in COVID-19. For the study at large: In each case, the material was cDNA or gDNA derived from T cells, B-cell-depleted T cells, or PBMCs.

Original analysis: Scientists estimated how many nucleated cells there were by amplifying reference gene primers. Sequencing was performed with immunoSEQ multiplex PCR; in TCRdb, only in-frame clones are kept and a portion is missing. D and trimming come from the DNA, and the V and J calls and clone size come from that table. The sample lists 200,000 to 300,000 clones, 86% occurring once. The CDR3 extends over 18 amino acids. Trimming pared 0 bases from V and 0 bases from J, leaving 16 bases between. Germline V CDR1 and CDR2: LGHNA, YNFKEQ. This TCR came from a woman in her sixties or seventies who had recovered from COVID-19. The chain employs TRBV4-2 and TRBJ2-3; the D gene is possibly TRBD2 (6 bases). The sequenced sample was peripheral blood. CDR3 loop: CASSQDPPTSRSTDTQYF. The CDR3, as DNA: TGTGCCAGCAGCCAAGATCCCCCAACTAGCAGGAGCACAGATACGCAGTATTTT.